This paragraph reports one T cell receptor beta chain. This sample is part of a study of control samples from healthy donors and cancer patients. The germline V gene encodes CDR1 SGHVS and CDR2 FNYEAQ. The CDR3 is made up of 16 amino acids. The ends were cut back, 1 base at V and 2 bases at J, with 12 bases in the middle. Sequenced by immunoSEQ multiplex PCR; TCRdb stores in-frame clones only, minus some. The profile covers roughly 150,000 clones, with about nine tenths appearing a single time and 4.9% taken by the ten largest. The receptor was isolated from a man aged 25-40 years in good health. This sequence joins TRBV7-6 and TRBJ1-5; unclear D gene. The sample was blood. The CDR3 loop is CASSLEFGLGNQPQHF. DNA for the CDR3: TGTGCCAGCAGCTTAGAATTTGGGTTGGGCAATCAGCCCCAGCATTTT. Full variable domain (outside the CDR3, taken from reference TRBV7-6 and TRBJ1-5): GAGVSQSPRYKVTKRGQDVALRCDPISGHVSLYWYRQALGQGPEFLTYFNYEAQQDKSGLPNDRFSAERPEGSISTLTIQRTEQRDSAMYRCASSLEFGLGNQPQHFGDGTRLSIL.